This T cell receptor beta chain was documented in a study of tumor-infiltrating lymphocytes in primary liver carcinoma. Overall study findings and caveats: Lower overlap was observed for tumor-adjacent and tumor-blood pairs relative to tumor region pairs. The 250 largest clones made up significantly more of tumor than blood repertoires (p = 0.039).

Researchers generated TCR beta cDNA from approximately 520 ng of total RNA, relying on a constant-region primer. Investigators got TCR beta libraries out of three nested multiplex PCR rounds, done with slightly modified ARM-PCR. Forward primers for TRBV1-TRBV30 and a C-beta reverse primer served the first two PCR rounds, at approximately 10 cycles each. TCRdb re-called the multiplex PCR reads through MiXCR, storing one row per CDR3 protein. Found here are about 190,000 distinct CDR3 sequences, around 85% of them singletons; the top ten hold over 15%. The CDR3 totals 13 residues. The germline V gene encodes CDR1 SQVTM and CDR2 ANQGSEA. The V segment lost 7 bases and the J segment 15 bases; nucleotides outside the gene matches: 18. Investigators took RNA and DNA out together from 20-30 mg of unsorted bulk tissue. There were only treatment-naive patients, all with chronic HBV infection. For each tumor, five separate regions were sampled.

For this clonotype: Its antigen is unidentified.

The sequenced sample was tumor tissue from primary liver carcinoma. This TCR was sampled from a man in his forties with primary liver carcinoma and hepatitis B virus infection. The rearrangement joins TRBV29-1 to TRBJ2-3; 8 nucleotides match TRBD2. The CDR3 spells CSGAGASILTEYF. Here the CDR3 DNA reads TGCAGCGGAGCGGGAGCGTCCATCCTGACGGAATATTTT.